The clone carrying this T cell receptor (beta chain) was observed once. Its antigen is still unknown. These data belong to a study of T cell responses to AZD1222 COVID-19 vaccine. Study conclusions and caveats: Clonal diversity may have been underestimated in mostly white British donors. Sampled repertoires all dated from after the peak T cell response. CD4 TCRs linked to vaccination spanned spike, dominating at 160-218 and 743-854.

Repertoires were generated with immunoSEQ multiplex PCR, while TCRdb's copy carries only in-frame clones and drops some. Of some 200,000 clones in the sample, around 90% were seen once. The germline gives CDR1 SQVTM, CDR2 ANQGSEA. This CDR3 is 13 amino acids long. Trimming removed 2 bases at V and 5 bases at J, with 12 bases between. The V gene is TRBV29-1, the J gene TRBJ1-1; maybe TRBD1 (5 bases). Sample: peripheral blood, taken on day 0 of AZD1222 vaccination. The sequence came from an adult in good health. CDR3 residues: CSVERGRGTEAFF. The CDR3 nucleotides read TGCAGCGTTGAACGGGGTAGGGGAACTGAAGCTTTCTTT.